The next 15 T cell receptor beta chains were all read from a single sample in a study of CD8+CD57+ T cells in acquired aplastic anemia. The use of genomic DNA as template underpinned the TCR beta VDJ and CDR3 profiling. One entry per CDR3 protein results from TCRdb running MiXCR on the reads. The sample yields about 190,000 distinct CDR3 sequences, 50% to 55% seen once. The specimen was sorted CD4+, CD8+, or CD8+CD57+ T cells (not recorded which) from PBMCs. The source of these receptors is a human donor in good health, serving as a control.

The chain is built from TRBV7-2 and TRBJ2-3; the match to TRBD2 covers 8 bases. Germline CDR1 is SGHTA and CDR2 is FQGNSA. The CDR3 spans 15 residues. The junction had 8 bases not matched to a gene; V was cut back by 8 bases and J by 1 base. CDR3 nucleotide sequence: TGTGCCAGCTCCATTGCGGGGGGCCGCACAGATACGCAGTATTTT. It translates to CASSIAGGRTDTQYF.

This clonotype has a handful of counts. The V call is TRBV3-1, the J call TRBJ2-1; D possibly corresponds to TRBD1 (6 bases). The V end lost 4 bases, the J end lost 5 bases, and 9 bases lay between the germline ends. The CDR3 length is 13 residues. Germline-derived CDR1 and CDR2 are LGHDT and YNNKEL (reference sequence). CDR3 amino acids: CASSRRTDNEQFF. CDR3 sequence (DNA): TGTGCCAGCAGCCGGCGGACAGACAATGAGCAGTTCTTC.

The CDR3 region is CASSHNRVSVGGSSTDTQYF. For the CDR3, the DNA is TGTGCCAGCAGCCACAACAGGGTTTCTGTGGGAGGCTCTTCCACAGATACGCAGTATTTT. The rearrangement joins TRBV7-9 to TRBJ2-3; TRBD1 or TRBD2 may be the D gene (6 bases each). CDR1 SEHNR and CDR2 FQNEAQ come from the germline V gene (reference sequence). The CDR3 has 20 amino acids. V lost 5 bases and J 2 bases, leaving 29 bases between the germline ends.

Worth noting for this clonotype: Mismatch with germline at one junction end may stem from a read error. The rearrangement uses TRBV12-5 and TRBJ1-2; D uncertain. Germline assignment: CDR1 LGHNT and CDR2 FRNRAP. The CDR3 is 12 amino acids. The CDR3 DNA reads as TGTGCTGGTGGTTCCAGCCGCGCGGGCTACGCCTTC. It translates to CAGGSSRAGYAF.

This clonotype appeared once. The chain joins TRBV20-1 to TRBJ2-2; D is undetermined. Germline CDR1 and CDR2: DFQATT and SNEGSKA (reference sequence). This CDR3 is built from 12 residues. V lost 1 base and J 6 bases, leaving 6 bases between the germline ends. The CDR3 DNA is TGCAGTGCTAGAGGGGCCCCCGGGGAGCTGTTTTTT. This translates into CSARGAPGELFF.

This clonotype was recorded only once. V usage is TRBV2 and J usage is TRBJ2-7, with 9 positions matching TRBD1. This CDR3 region has 15 residues. From germline, CDR1 is SNHLY and CDR2 FYNNEI. J gave up 5 bases and V 7 bases, and 12 bases lay outside the gene matches. CDR3 sequence reads: CASNSRGQGIHEQYF. Here the CDR3 DNA reads TGTGCCAGCAATTCCCGGGGACAGGGAATTCACGAGCAGTACTTC.

This clonotype was seen at least ten times. V gene TRBV10-2 combines with J gene TRBJ1-2; 7 nucleotides line up with TRBD1. CDR1 is WSHSY and CDR2 is SAAADI in the germline V gene. Losses at the gene ends were 0 bases for V and 4 bases for J; bases not matched to a gene: 17. This CDR3 is 19 amino acids long. The CDR3 sequence: CASSESAGGYRGGLYGYTF. For the CDR3, the DNA is TGCGCCAGCAGTGAGTCGGCCGGGGGTTACAGGGGTGGCCTCTATGGCTACACCTTC.

The V gene is TRBV6-1, the J gene TRBJ1-2, with 8 bases aligning to TRBD1. The trim removed 4 bases at V and 4 bases at J, leaving 5 bases unmatched. This CDR3 is 14 amino acids long. Per the germline V gene, CDR1 is MNHNS and CDR2 is SASEGT. CDR3 region: CASSVQGAVYGYTF. The CDR3 nucleotides are TGTGCCAGCAGTGTGCAGGGGGCGGTCTATGGCTACACCTTC.

This clonotype was observed at least ten times. This chain uses TRBV14 with TRBJ1-5, with 8 bases lining up with TRBD1. V dropped 1 base and J dropped 0; count of bases not matched to a gene: 20. Germline CDR1 and CDR2: SGHDN and FVKESK. The CDR3 covers 22 residues. The CDR3 sequence is CASSQALYWTGLGGYSNQPQHF. CDR3 bases: TGTGCCAGCAGCCAAGCGCTCTATTGGACAGGGTTAGGGGGATATAGCAATCAGCCCCAGCATTTT.

This clonotype is a singleton in its sample. The CDR3 here is CATSEEVIAGAREQYF. DNA for the CDR3: TGTGCCACCAGCGAAGAGGTAATAGCGGGGGCGCGTGAGCAGTACTTC. The V and J genes are TRBV15 and TRBJ2-7; 9 bases fit TRBD2. The J segment lost 7 bases and the V segment lost 5 bases, leaving 15 bases of the junction unmatched. From germline, CDR1 is LNHNV and CDR2 YYDKDF (reference sequence). CDR3 size: 16 residues.

This chain connects TRBV15 to TRBJ2-4, with D maybe TRBD1 (6 bases). The CDR3 covers 16 residues. V lost 1 base and J 0 bases, leaving 10 bases between the germline ends. Per germline, CDR1 LNHNV and CDR2 YYDKDF (reference sequence). The DNA of the CDR3 is TGTGCCACCAGCAGAGGACAGGCCTTAGCCAAAAACATTCAGTACTTC. Translating gives CATSRGQALAKNIQYF. The variable domain in full, completed from reference TRBV15 and TRBJ2-4, reads DAMVIQNPRYQVTQFGKPVTLSCSQTLNHNVMYWYQQKSSQAPKLLFHYYDKDFNNEADTPDNFQSRRPNTSFCFLDIRSPGLGDTAMYLCATSRGQALAKNIQYFGAGTRLSVL.

This chain links TRBV5-1 with TRBJ1-5; weak D call: TRBD1 (5 bases). Germline CDR1 is SGHRS and CDR2 is YFSETQ. The V end was cut by 2 bases, the J end by 11 bases, with 20 bases between. The CDR3 runs 15 residues. The CDR3 bases are TGCGCCAGCAGCTTAAACCCCGGGGCGCGGGAGACCCAGCATTTT. Protein: CASSLNPGARETQHF. The variable domain in full, with the rest retrieved from reference TRBV5-1 and TRBJ1-5, is KAGVTQTPRYLIKTRGQQVTLSCSPISGHRSVSWYQQTPGQGLQFLFEYFSETQRNKGNFPGRFSGRQFSNSRSEMNVSTLELGDSALYLCASSLNPGARETQHFGDGTRLSIL.

This clonotype was recorded a few times. V and J are TRBV20-1 and TRBJ1-2; 7 bases line up with TRBD1. The germline V gene encodes CDR1 DFQATT and CDR2 SNEGSKA (reference sequence). The V segment lost 6 bases and the J segment 12 bases; nucleotides outside the gene matches: 4. The CDR3 has 9 residues. CDR3 loop: CSAGDSHTF. CDR3 nucleotide sequence: TGCAGTGCCGGGGACAGCCACACCTTC.

The chain links TRBV10-3 to TRBJ2-2; 12 positions agree with TRBD2. Looked up from germline, CDR1 is ENHRY and CDR2 is SYGVKD. The CDR3 is 20 residues long. V lost 3 bases and J lost 6; bases outside the gene matches: 17. In DNA, the CDR3 is TGTGCCATCAGTGAATCGGCGGGGTGGGCTAGCGGGGGGGCCGCCGGGGAGCTGTTTTTT. This encodes CAISESAGWASGGAAGELFF.

The chain couples TRBV20-1 to TRBJ1-2, with TRBD1 matching 10 bases. The V segment lost 4 bases and the J segment 6 bases; nucleotides outside the gene matches: 5. The CDR3 has 13 residues. Germline V lookup: CDR1 DFQATT, CDR2 SNEGSKA (reference sequence). The CDR3 nucleotides are TGCAGTGCTACCGGACAGGGGGGAGATGGCTACACCTTC. It codes for CSATGQGGDGYTF.